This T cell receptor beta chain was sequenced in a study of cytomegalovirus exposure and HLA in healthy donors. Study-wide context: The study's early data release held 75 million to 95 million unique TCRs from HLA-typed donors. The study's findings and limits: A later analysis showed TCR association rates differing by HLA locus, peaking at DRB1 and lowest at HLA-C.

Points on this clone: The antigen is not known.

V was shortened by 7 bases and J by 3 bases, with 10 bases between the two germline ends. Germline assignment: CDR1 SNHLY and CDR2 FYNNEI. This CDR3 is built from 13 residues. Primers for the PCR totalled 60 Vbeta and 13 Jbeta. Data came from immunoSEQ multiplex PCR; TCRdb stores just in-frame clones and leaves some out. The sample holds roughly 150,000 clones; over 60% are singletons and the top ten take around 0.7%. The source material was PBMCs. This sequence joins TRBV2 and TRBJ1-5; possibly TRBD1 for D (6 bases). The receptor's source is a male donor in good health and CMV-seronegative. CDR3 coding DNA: TGTGCCAGCAAGGGGGATTACAATCAGCCCCAGCATTTT. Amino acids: CASKGDYNQPQHF. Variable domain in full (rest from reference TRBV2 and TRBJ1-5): EPEVTQTPSHQVTQMGQEVILRCVPISNHLYFYWYRQILGQKVEFLVSFYNNEISEKSEIFDDQFSVERPDGSNFTLKIRSTKLEDSAMYFCASKGDYNQPQHFGDGTRLSIL.